This entry features one T cell receptor beta chain sequence. V was shortened by 0 bases and J by 4 bases, with 13 bases between the two germline ends. There are 16 residues in the CDR3. Germline lookup yields CDR1 SGDLS and CDR2 YYNGEE. This sample was included in a study of blood T cell repertoires in COVID-19. Overall study: Whether acute or convalescent, the COVID-19 samples came from the United States, Italy and Spain. Nucleic acid was either cDNA or gDNA, and it came from T cells, B-cell-depleted T cells, or PBMCs.

Original data processing: Using reference gene primer amplification, nucleated cell counts were estimated. Sequencing was performed with immunoSEQ multiplex PCR; in TCRdb, only in-frame clones are kept and a portion is missing. V and J calls and clone size are copied from that table; D and trimming were computed from the DNA. The data show about 200,000 clones, roughly 88% seen once. The chain is built from TRBV9 and TRBJ1-4; D is undetermined. Sequences were obtained from peripheral blood. This TCR derives from a man between 50 and 59 years old with COVID-19, enrolled during active disease. CDR3 nucleotide sequence: TGTGCCAGCAGCGTAGCTCACGGGTATCATAATGAAAAACTGTTTTTT. This encodes CASSVAHGYHNEKLFF.